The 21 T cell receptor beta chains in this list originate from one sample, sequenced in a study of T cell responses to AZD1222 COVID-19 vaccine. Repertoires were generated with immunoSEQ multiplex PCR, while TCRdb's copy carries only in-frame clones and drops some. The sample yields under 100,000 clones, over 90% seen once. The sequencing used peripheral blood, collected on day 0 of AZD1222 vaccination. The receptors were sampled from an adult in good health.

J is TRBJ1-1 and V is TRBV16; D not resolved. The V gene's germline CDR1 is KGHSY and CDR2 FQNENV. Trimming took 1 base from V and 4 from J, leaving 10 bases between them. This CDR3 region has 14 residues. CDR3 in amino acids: CASSQFRQSTEAFF. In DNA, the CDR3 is TGTGCCAGCAGCCAATTTAGGCAGTCCACTGAAGCTTTCTTT.

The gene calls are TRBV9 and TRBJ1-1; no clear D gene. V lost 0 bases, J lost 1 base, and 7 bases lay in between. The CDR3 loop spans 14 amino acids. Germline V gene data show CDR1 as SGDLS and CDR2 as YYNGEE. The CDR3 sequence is CASSVDTGNTEAFF. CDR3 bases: TGTGCCAGCAGCGTAGACACCGGGAACACTGAAGCTTTCTTT.

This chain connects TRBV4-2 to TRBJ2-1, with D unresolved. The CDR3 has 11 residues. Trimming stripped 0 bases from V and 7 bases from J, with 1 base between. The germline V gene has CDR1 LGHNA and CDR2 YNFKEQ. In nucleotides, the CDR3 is TGTGCCAGCAGCCAAGAAAATGAGCAGTTCTTC. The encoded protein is CASSQENEQFF.

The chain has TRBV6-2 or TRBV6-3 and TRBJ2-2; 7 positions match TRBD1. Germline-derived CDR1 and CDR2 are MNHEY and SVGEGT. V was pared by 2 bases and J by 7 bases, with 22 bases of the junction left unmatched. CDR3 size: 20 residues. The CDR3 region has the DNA TGTGCCAGCAGTTACCCACTCGCCAGGGGGATAAGGCGAGATGGCGGGGAGCTGTTTTTT. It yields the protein CASSYPLARGIRRDGGELFF.

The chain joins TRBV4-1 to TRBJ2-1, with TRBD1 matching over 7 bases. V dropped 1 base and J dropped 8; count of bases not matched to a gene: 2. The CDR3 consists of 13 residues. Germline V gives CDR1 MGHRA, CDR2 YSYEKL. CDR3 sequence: CASSQGTGDEQFF. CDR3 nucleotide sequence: TGCGCCAGCAGCCAAGGAACAGGGGATGAGCAGTTCTTC.

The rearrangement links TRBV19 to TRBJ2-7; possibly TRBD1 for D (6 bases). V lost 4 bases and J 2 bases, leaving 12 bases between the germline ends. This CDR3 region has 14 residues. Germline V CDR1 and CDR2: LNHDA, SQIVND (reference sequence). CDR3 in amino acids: CASSTETGTYEQYF. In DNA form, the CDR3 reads TGTGCCAGTAGTACCGAGACAGGTACCTACGAGCAGTACTTC.

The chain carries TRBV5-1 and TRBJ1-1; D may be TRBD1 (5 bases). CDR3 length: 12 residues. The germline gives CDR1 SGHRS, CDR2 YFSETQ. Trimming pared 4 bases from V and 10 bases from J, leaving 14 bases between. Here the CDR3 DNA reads TGCGCCAGCAGCGACTCGAATGGGGGAGCTTTCTTT. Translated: CASSDSNGGAFF.

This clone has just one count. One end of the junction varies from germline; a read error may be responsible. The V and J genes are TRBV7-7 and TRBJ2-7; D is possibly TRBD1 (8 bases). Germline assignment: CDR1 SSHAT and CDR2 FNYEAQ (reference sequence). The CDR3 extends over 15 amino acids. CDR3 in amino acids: CASSYGQGLSYEQYF. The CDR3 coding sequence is TGTGCTAGCAGCTACGGACAGGGACTATCCTACGAGCAGTACTTC.

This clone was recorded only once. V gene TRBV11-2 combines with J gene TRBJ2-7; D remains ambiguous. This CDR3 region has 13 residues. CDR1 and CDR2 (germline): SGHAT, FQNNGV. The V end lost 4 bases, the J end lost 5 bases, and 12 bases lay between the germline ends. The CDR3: CASSWWALDEQYF. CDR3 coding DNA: TGTGCCAGCAGCTGGTGGGCCCTCGACGAGCAGTACTTC.

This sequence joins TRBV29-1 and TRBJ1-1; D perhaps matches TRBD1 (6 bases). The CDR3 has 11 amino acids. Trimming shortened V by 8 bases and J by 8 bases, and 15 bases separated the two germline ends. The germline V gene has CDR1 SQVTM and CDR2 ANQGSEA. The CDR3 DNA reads TGCAGCTCCCGGACAGTACAAGAAGCTTTCTTT. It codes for CSSRTVQEAFF.

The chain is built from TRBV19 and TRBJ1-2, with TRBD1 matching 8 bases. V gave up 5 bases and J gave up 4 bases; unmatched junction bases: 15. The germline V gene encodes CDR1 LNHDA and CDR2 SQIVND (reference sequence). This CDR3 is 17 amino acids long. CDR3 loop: CASSPGTGKGRGYGYTF. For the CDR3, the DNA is TGTGCCAGTAGTCCCGGGACAGGAAAGGGCAGAGGCTATGGCTACACCTTC.

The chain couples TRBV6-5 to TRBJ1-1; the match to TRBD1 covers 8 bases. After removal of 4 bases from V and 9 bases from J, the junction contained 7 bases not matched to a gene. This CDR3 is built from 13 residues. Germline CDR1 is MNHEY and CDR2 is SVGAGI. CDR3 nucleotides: TGTGCCAGCAGTTTACCGACAGGGGTTAAAGCTTTCTTT. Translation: CASSLPTGVKAFF.

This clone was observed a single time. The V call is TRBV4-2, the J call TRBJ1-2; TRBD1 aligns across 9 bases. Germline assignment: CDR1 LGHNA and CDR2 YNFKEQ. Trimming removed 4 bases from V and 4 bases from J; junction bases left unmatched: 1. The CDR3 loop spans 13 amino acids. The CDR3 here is CASSPDRGYGYTF. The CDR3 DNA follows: TGTGCCAGCAGCCCGGACAGGGGCTATGGCTACACCTTC.

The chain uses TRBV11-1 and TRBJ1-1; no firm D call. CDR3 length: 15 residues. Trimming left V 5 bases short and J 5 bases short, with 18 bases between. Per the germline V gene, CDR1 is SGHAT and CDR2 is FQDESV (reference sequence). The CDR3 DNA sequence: TGTGCCAGCAGCCTATCCCTGAGGGTAAGAACTGAAGCTTTCTTT. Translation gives CASSLSLRVRTEAFF.

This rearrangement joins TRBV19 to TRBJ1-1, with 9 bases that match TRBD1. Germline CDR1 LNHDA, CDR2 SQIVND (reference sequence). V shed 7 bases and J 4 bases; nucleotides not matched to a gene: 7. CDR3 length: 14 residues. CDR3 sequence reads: CASTPQGAGTEAFF. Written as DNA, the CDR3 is TGTGCCAGTACCCCACAGGGGGCTGGCACTGAAGCTTTCTTT.

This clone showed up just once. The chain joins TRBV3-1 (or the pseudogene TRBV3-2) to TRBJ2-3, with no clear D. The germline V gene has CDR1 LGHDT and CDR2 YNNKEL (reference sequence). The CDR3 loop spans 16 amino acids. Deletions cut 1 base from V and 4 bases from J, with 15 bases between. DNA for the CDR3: TGTGCCAGCAGCCAAGGAAGTAGTCTAGAAGCAGATACGCAGTATTTT. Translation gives CASSQGSSLEADTQYF.

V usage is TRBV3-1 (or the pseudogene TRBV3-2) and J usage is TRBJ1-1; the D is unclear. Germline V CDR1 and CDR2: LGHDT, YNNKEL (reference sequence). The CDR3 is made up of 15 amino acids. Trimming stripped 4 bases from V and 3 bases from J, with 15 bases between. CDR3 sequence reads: CASSPRRAQYTEAFF. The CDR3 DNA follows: TGTGCCAGCAGCCCCCGAAGGGCACAGTACACTGAAGCTTTCTTT.

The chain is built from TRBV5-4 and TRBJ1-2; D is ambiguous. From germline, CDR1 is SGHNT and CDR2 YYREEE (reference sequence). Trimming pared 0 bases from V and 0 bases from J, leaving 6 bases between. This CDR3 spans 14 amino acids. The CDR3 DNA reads TGTGCCAGCAGCTTGGACACCTCTAACTATGGCTACACCTTC. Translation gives CASSLDTSNYGYTF.

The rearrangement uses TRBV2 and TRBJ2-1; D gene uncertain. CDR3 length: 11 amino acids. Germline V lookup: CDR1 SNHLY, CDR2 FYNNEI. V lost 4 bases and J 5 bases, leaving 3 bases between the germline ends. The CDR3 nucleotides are TGTGCCAGCAGTGGGAACAATGAGCAGTTCTTC. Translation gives CASSGNNEQFF.

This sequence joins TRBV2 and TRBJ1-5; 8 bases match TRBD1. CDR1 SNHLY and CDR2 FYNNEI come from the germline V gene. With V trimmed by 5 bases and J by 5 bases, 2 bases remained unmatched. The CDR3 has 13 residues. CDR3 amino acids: CASSLDRDQPQHF. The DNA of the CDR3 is TGTGCCAGCAGTTTGGACAGGGATCAGCCCCAGCATTTT.

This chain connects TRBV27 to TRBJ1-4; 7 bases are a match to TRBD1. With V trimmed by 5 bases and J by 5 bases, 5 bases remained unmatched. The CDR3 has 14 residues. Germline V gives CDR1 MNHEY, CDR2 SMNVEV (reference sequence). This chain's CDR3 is CASSGTAKNEKLFF. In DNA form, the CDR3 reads TGTGCCAGCAGTGGGACAGCGAAGAATGAAAAACTGTTTTTT.